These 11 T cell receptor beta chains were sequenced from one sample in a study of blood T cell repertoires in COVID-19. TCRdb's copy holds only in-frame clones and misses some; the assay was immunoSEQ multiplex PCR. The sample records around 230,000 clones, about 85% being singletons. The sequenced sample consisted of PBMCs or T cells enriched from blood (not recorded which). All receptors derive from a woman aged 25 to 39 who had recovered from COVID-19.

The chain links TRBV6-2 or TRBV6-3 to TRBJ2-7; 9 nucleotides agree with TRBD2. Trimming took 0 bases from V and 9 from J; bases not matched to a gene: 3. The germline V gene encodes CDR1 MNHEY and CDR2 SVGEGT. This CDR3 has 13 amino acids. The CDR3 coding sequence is TGTGCCAGCAGTTACTCGACTAGCGGCCTGCAGTACTTC. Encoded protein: CASSYSTSGLQYF.

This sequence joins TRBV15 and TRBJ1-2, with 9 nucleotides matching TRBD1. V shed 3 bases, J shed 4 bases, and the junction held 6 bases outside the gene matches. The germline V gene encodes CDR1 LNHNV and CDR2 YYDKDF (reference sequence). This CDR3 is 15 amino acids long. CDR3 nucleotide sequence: TGTGCCACCAGCAGTATACAGGGGGCTGGCTATGGCTACACCTTC. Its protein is CATSSIQGAGYGYTF.

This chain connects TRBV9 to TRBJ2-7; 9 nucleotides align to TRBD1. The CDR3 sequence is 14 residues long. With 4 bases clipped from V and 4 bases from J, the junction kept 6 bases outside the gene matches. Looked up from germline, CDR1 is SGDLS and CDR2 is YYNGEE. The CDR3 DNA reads TGTGCCAGCAGCCGAACAGGGGGCGCTTACGAGCAGTACTTC. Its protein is CASSRTGGAYEQYF.

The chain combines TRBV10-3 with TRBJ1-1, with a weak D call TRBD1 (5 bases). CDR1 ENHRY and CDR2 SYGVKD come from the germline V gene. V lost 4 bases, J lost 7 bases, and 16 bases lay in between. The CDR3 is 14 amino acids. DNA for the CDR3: TGTGCCATCAGTGTTCTTCAGGGATCCGGTGAAGCTTTCTTT. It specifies CAISVLQGSGEAFF.

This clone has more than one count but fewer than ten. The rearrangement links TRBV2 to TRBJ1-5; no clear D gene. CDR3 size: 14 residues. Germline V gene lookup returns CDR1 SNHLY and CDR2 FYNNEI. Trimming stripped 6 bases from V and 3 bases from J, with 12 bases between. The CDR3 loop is CASRVLENNQPQHF. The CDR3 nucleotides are TGTGCCAGCAGGGTACTAGAAAACAATCAGCCCCAGCATTTT. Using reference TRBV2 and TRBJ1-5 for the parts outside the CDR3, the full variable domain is EPEVTQTPSHQVTQMGQEVILRCVPISNHLYFYWYRQILGQKVEFLVSFYNNEISEKSEIFDDQFSVERPDGSNFTLKIRSTKLEDSAMYFCASRVLENNQPQHFGDGTRLSIL.

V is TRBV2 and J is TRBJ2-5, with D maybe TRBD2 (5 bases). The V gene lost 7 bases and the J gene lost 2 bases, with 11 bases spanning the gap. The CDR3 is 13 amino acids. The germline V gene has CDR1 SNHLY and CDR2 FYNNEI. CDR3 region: CASTRAEQETQYF. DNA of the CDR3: TGTGCCAGCACGAGGGCGGAGCAAGAGACCCAGTACTTC.

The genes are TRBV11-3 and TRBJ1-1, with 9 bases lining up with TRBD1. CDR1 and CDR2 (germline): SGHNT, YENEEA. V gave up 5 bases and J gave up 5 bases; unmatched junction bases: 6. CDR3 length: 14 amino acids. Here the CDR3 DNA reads TGTGCCAGCAGCCGGGGACAGGGAGGTACTGAAGCTTTCTTT. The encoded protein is CASSRGQGGTEAFF.

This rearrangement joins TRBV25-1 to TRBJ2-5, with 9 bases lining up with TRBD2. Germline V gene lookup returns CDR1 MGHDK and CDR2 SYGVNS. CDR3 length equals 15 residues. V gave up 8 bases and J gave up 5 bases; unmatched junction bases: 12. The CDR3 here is CASGSRGGAPETQYF. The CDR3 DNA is TGTGCCAGCGGCTCTCGCGGGGGGGCCCCGGAGACCCAGTACTTC.

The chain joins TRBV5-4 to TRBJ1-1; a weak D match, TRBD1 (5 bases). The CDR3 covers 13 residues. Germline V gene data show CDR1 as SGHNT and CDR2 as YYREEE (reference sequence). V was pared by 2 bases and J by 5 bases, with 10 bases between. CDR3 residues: CASSFWGRTEAFF. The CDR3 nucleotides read TGTGCCAGCAGCTTCTGGGGCCGGACTGAAGCTTTCTTT. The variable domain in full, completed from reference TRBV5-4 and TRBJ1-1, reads ETGVTQSPTHLIKTRGQQVTLRCSSQSGHNTVSWYQQALGQGPQFIFQYYREEENGRGNFPPRFSGLQFPNYSSELNVNALELDDSALYLCASSFWGRTEAFFGQGTRLTVV.

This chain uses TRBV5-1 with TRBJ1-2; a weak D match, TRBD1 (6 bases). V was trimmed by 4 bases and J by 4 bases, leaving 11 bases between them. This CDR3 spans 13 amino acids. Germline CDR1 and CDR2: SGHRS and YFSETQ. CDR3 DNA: TGCGCCAGCAGCCTTGGACAGAGCTATGGCTACACCTTC. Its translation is CASSLGQSYGYTF.

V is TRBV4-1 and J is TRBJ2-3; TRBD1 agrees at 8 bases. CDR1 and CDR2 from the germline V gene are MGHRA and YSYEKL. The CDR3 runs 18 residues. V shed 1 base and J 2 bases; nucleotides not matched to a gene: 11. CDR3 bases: TGCGCCAGCAGCCAAGTACCCCCGGGACAGGAGCTCACAGATACGCAGTATTTT. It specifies CASSQVPPGQELTDTQYF.